This T cell receptor beta chain was sequenced during a study of cytomegalovirus exposure and HLA in healthy donors (dated by TCRdb to the late 2010s). About the study as a whole: In an earlier analysis of fewer than 750 of the donors, roughly 300 Gb of sequence data and 117 million unique TCR beta sequences from about 180 million T cells were reported. To study patterns of TCR occurrence, a later analysis re-analyzed previously published TCR beta repertoires from under 750 donors and added high-resolution HLA genotyping. All discovery cohort repertoires had been generated on a single sequencing platform. Typing coverage differed by locus: A, B, C, DRB1 and DQB1 were typed in roughly 620-640 donors, DQA1 in roughly 510, DPA1 in approximately 610, and DPB1 in approximately 450. An earlier analysis of about 600 of the donors used high-throughput TCR beta sequencing to judge whether each TCR beta V gene segment behaved as functional or pseudogenic. Among roughly 400 genotyped donors of the cohort, an average of roughly 230,000 unique TCR beta nucleotide sequences was sequenced per donor, of which roughly 17% were non-productive. Rather than using new phenotypic data, the later analysis identified candidate immune exposures from TCR beta sequences and from how often those sequences occurred across donors. The study aimed to test whether cataloging public T cell receptors could reveal signatures of past pathogen exposure. Approximately 330 gigabases of sequencing data and approximately 92 million unique TCR sequences made up an early release that covered 500 to 700 HLA-typed donors. The T cell repertoires of under 750 subjects were profiled by immunosequencing and related to cytomegalovirus serostatus. Among the roughly 400 genotyped donors, 75% to 90% belonged to the genetic ancestry cluster associated with self-reported Caucasian donors. Besides the first cohort of approximately 670 subjects, a separate validation cohort made up of roughly 120 different subjects was used. HLA typing covered class I and class II loci at four-digit resolution. The study combined high-throughput TCR immunosequencing, statistical association of individual TCRs with disease status, and machine learning to predict cytomegalovirus infection status. Donor age, sex, ethnicity and CMV serostatus were compiled together with the repertoire data. About five DR-DQ haplotypes were handled as single units for association and clustering because linkage in the cohort was strong. A later genetic analysis took genome-wide SNP genotypes for about 60% of the roughly 670 donors and used that subset as a discovery cohort.

The protocol used for the library was the immunoSEQ multiplex PCR assay. For the multiplex PCR, a mixture combining 60 forward primers for TCR Vbeta segments and 13 reverse primers for TCR Jbeta segments was used. A multiplex PCR assay on genomic DNA amplified the CDR3 region of rearranged TCR beta genes. Amplified TCR beta libraries were sequenced as 87-base-pair reads on the Illumina HiSeq System. As for the authors' bioinformatics: A later analysis counted about 82 million unique TCR beta chains across the 500 to 850 repertoires, and 10 million to 12 million of these chains were shared by at least two donors. Raw reads were error-corrected and collapsed into unique sequences with a nearest-neighbor algorithm that merged closely related sequences to remove PCR and sequencing errors. V, D and J gene segments were assigned by aligning CDR3 sequences to IMGT reference sequences. For a sequence to be retained, a match of at least six nucleotides was required to both a V gene segment and a J gene segment. A rearrangement counted as productive if the CDR3 had no stop codons and remained in frame with V and J, and every other rearrangement counted as non-productive. CDR3 was defined according to IMGT convention as the region running from the second conserved V-encoded cysteine to the conserved J-encoded phenylalanine. In an earlier analysis of approximately 590 of the donors, sequences lacking an unambiguous match to a single V gene segment were excluded. An earlier analysis of just under 600 of the donors called V segments functional above 56.7% productive rearrangements and segregating when the between-donor standard deviation exceeded 5%. A statistical classification framework was built to diagnose cytomegalovirus status from the catalog of TCR beta chain sequences. In a later analysis, TCR nucleotide sequences were compared against IMGT/GENE-DB human TR gene sequences so that V and J genes could be assigned. The TCRdist pipeline was used in a later analysis to assign CDR3 sequences and most-parsimonious VDJ recombination scenarios. In a later analysis, each TCR beta chain was defined by its CDR3 amino acid sequence together with its V-gene family, and reads without a unique V-gene family were excluded. In a later analysis, some 600 highly shared, low-generation-probability nucleotide sequences were removed to address suspected cross-contamination and a sequencing artifact. In a later analysis, a clonal expansion index for each public chain was calculated from normalized within-repertoire ranks of inferred template counts. In a later analysis, generation probabilities were computed with a VDJ recombination model fitted to out-of-frame rearrangements, and the resulting probabilities were checked against IGoR. A later analysis scored TCR-TCR, TCR-HLA and TCR-CMV co-occurrence with hypergeometric tests, applying a repertoire-size bias correction to TCR pairs. False discovery rates were estimated in a later analysis by permuting HLA or CMV assignments 20 times. A later analysis grouped co-occurring TCRs with DBSCAN, adding TCRdist sequence similarity when clustering within HLA-allele-positive subsets. For co-occurrence clustering, repertoires with fewer than 30,000 or more than 120,000 public chains were excluded, along with about five repertoires with anomalous nucleotide sharing. TCRdb re-hosts the immuneACCESS table, in-frame sequences only. Its copies lack some clones; in the studies checked, an unresolved V gene accounts for under half of them, and the cause for the rest is not known. The D gene and trimming were derived from the DNA, and the V and J assignments and clone size from that table. The sample table shows around 85,000 clones, and 74% are seen once. 20% to 25% of the sample lies in the top ten.

In total, 500 to 700 healthy bone marrow donors made up the cohort. At the time of sampling, all cohort members were nominally healthy, though unrecorded immune exposures were likely present. The donor was CMV seropositive and belonged to the group of 250 to 300 seropositive cohort members. A peripheral blood sample was provided by each donor, and peripheral blood mononuclear cells were used for TCR beta sequencing. The Qiagen DNeasy Blood Extraction Kit was used to extract genomic DNA from the blood cell samples. On this clone itself: Its target antigen remains unknown. No base qualities exist here, and no much larger clone lies one base off it.

What the authors observed across the whole study: Correlated functional status among segregating V segments might be attributable to linkage disequilibrium, but an unknown experimental factor could not be ruled out. It was suggested by the authors that the approach could potentially be generalized to other disease states and immunological phenotypes. Most TCR sequences were observed very rarely across donors, whereas some public TCRs were present in many individuals. Immune exposure information for the cohort was limited to CMV serostatus. An earlier analysis of approximately 500 of the donors showed that most TCR beta V segments appeared in productive rearrangements either about 87% or about 30% of the time, which broadly matched IMGT annotations. The classifier was reported to diagnose cytomegalovirus status with high specificity and sensitivity in both the original cohort and the validation cohort. A group of highly shared sequence variants was considered likely to be a technical artifact of the sequencing pipeline. Because HLA typing was unavailable for some donors at each locus, only the typed subset was used in association tests. In a later genetic analysis, fewer N-insertions in productive TCRs were reported among donors in an Asian-associated ancestry cluster than the approximately 710-donor mean. Several of the top co-occurrence clusters appeared to be linked to parvovirus B19, influenza, CMV and Epstein-Barr virus, according to a later analysis. The presence/absence analyses assumed that sequencing depth was roughly uniform across donors, and that assumption may not be true. Because counts were too low, some 16 rarely observed V segments, including chromosome 9 orphons, were excluded from the earlier analysis of under 650 of the donors. A further reported finding was that TCR beta sequences accurately predicted the HLA-A and HLA-B alleles for most subjects in the first cohort. In this cohort, only TCR beta chains were sequenced, and detectable features were limited by the absence of alpha or paired-chain data. A few of the identified cytomegalovirus-associated TCR beta chains were confirmed in vitro to be specific for cytomegalovirus antigens. When HLA alleles, especially DR and DQ, strongly co-occurred, TCR associations were difficult to assign to individual alleles. A total of roughly 160 TCR beta chains were listed by the study as associated with cytomegalovirus. Because the 87-base-pair reads could not distinguish some IMGT-functional V segments, including TRBV6-2 and TRBV6-3, those segments were excluded. A later analysis found that TCR association rates varied across HLA loci, with DRB1 alleles showing the most associated TCRs and HLA-C alleles the fewest. A later genetic analysis associated a missense DCLRE1C variant with V-gene and J-gene trimming of TCR beta chains, and an independent cohort replicated the association. According to a later analysis, most CMV-associated TCR beta chains appeared to be HLA-restricted, and the HLA associations seemed to be driven largely by CMV exposure. In a later analysis, HLA-associated TCR beta chains showed more clonal expansion and lower generation probabilities than non-associated chains that were equally common. A later analysis associated 15,000 to 20,000 TCR beta sequences with specific HLA alleles at a false discovery rate of 0.05.

Germline trimming amounts to 4 bases on V and 2 bases on J, with 3 as the count of junction bases outside the gene matches. The cysteine opens and the phenylalanine closes a CDR3 of 15 amino acids. Kept here is only the CDR3 DNA, which spans 45 bases and is read in frame from base 1. CDR1 and CDR2 were assigned from the germline V gene as SNHLY and FYNNEI. This receptor was obtained from a man aged 25-45 years in good health and CMV-seropositive. The chain is assembled from TRBV2 and TRBJ2-7, with 12 bases in between that match TRBD2. The sequenced sample was PBMCs. The sequenced DNA is TGTGCCAGCAGTGCCCTAGCGGGGGGGCCCTACGAGCAGTACTTC. Translated, this is CASSALAGGPYEQYF.